The 11 T cell receptor beta chains given below trace back to one sample, sequenced in a study of T cell repertoires in cytomegalovirus infection. These receptors are not linked to any known antigen. TCRdb reprocessed the reads with MiXCR, giving one entry per CDR3 protein. The table records about 340,000 distinct CDR3 sequences, about 29% of them present only once. Sequencing was performed on cultured PBMCs, taken from culture after CMV antigen stimulation. The source is a human donor in good health (CMV status not recorded). Some clones in this sample may be carry-over from other donors' samples.

The V gene is TRBV12-3 or TRBV12-4, the J gene TRBJ2-1, with D possibly TRBD1 on 6 matching bases. The length of the CDR3 is 15 residues. V was shortened by 7 bases and J by 2 bases, with 15 bases between the two germline ends. CDR3 DNA: TGTGCCAGCACTCCACACAGGGACGCCTACAATGAGCAGTTCTTC. Translating it yields CASTPHRDAYNEQFF.

The chain carries TRBV29-1 and TRBJ1-4; possibly TRBD1 for D (5 bases). Trimming left V 7 bases short and J 7 bases short, with 13 bases between. CDR1 is SQVTM, CDR2 ANQGSEA, per germline. The CDR3 runs to 12 residues. DNA of the CDR3: TGCAGCGGAGGACAAGCTGGTGAAAAACTGTTTTTT. Encoded protein: CSGGQAGEKLFF.

This clonotype has more than one count but fewer than ten. The rearrangement joins TRBV7-2 to TRBJ2-1, with TRBD2 matching over 14 bases. There are 16 residues in the CDR3. J lost 12 bases, V lost 1 base, and 8 bases had no gene match. Germline lookup yields CDR1 SGHTA and CDR2 FQGNSA. The CDR3 sequence: CASSLGGLAGVRGQFF. CDR3 DNA sequence: TGTGCCAGCAGCTTAGGGGGACTAGCGGGAGTTAGGGGGCAGTTCTTC.

The V call is TRBV20-1, the J call TRBJ1-2; possible D gene TRBD1, 6 bases. The V gene's germline CDR1 is DFQATT and CDR2 SNEGSKA (reference sequence). The CDR3 totals 13 residues. Deletions cut 8 bases from V and 6 bases from J, with 19 bases between. This CDR3 is CSPTPGVVDGYTF. CDR3 DNA: TGCAGTCCAACTCCAGGGGTTGTTGATGGCTACACCTTC.

The chain employs TRBV12-3 or TRBV12-4 and TRBJ1-1; TRBD1 aligns across 8 bases. This CDR3 is built from 12 residues. V dropped 6 bases and J dropped 8; count of bases not matched to a gene: 5. CDR3 sequence reads: CASSRTGLEAFF. Here the CDR3 DNA reads TGTGCCAGCAGCCGGACAGGGTTAGAAGCTTTCTTT.

The chain carries TRBV5-6 and TRBJ1-4; D remains unclear. The CDR3 length is 14 residues. V lost 2 bases, J lost 1 base, and 6 bases lay in between. In germline, CDR1 is SGHDT, CDR2 YYEEEE. CDR3 DNA sequence: TGTGCCAGCAGCTTAGGGCAAACTAATGAAAAACTGTTTTTT. It codes for CASSLGQTNEKLFF.

The V call is TRBV7-9, the J call TRBJ2-7; 8 bases match TRBD1. This CDR3 has 12 residues. Germline CDR1 SEHNR, CDR2 FQNEAQ (reference sequence). J lost 5 bases, V lost 10 bases, and 7 bases had no gene match. CDR3 sequence: CATGKTGDEQYF. CDR3 DNA: TGTGCCACCGGGAAGACAGGGGACGAGCAGTACTTC.

This clonotype was observed a handful of times. This chain joins TRBV27 and TRBJ1-2; no clear D gene. The CDR3 has 15 amino acids. Trimming removed 6 bases at V and 0 bases at J, with 14 bases between. CDR1 and CDR2 (germline): MNHEY, SMNVEV (reference sequence). CDR3 amino acids: CASSQGLIANYGYTF. The CDR3 nucleotides read TGTGCCAGCAGCCAAGGACTGATAGCTAACTATGGCTACACCTTC.

The V call is TRBV10-3, the J call TRBJ1-6; D gene ambiguous. The CDR3 loop spans 15 amino acids. Germline values: CDR1 ENHRY, CDR2 SYGVKD. V dropped 3 bases and J dropped 0 bases, with 6 bases sitting between them. Written as DNA, the CDR3 is TGTGCCATCAGTGAAAGGAGCTCCTATAATTCACCCCTCCACTTT. This encodes CAISERSSYNSPLHF.

This chain connects TRBV7-2 to TRBJ2-7, with 9 bases identical to TRBD2. Germline V gene data show CDR1 as SGHTA and CDR2 as FQGNSA. J was trimmed by 1 base and V by 5 bases; bases with no gene match: 9. This CDR3 has 16 residues. The CDR3 DNA is TGTGCCAGCAGCCCAAGGACTAGCGTCGCATCCTACGAGCAGTACTTC. Encoded protein: CASSPRTSVASYEQYF.

This clonotype was recorded many times. The V and J genes are TRBV11-2 and TRBJ1-1; a weak D match, TRBD1 (5 bases). This CDR3 spans 16 amino acids. Germline V gene lookup returns CDR1 SGHAT and CDR2 FQNNGV. Trimming shortened V by 4 bases and J by 0 bases, and 15 bases separated the two germline ends. CDR3 in amino acids: CASSSGTVTMNTEAFF. The CDR3 coding sequence is TGTGCCAGCAGCTCGGGGACGGTCACCATGAACACTGAAGCTTTCTTT.